Below are 30 T cell receptor beta chains sequenced from a single sample in a study of blood T cell repertoires in COVID-19. Using immunoSEQ multiplex PCR, the repertoire was profiled, and TCRdb retains in-frame clones only, with some absent. The table includes about 390,000 clones, 87% detected once. Sequenced material: peripheral blood. These receptors originate from a woman aged 55 to 70 with COVID-19, enrolled during active disease.

This clone has a single count. The CDR3 sequence: CASSPQYTEAFF. In DNA, the CDR3 is TGTGCCAGCAGTCCCCAGTATACTGAAGCTTTCTTT. The gene calls are TRBV12-3 or TRBV12-4 and TRBJ1-1; D gene unclear. With 5 bases removed from V and 5 bases from J, the gap between germline ends came to 9 bases. The CDR3 has 12 amino acids.

The chain uses TRBV9 and TRBJ2-5, with D possibly TRBD2 on 5 matching bases. Per the germline V gene, CDR1 is SGDLS and CDR2 is YYNGEE. The CDR3 is 17 amino acids. Trimming left V 0 bases short and J 0 bases short, with 15 bases between. Here the CDR3 reads CASSVGASLRYQETQYF. CDR3 nucleotide sequence: TGTGCCAGCAGCGTAGGTGCTAGCCTGAGGTACCAAGAGACCCAGTACTTC.

The chain has TRBV28 and TRBJ2-1; D might be TRBD2 (5 bases). The V end lost 6 bases, the J end lost 0 bases, and 15 bases lay between the germline ends. Germline V gives CDR1 MDHEN, CDR2 SYDVKM. This CDR3 comprises 16 residues. This CDR3 reads CASRRAPQNSYNEQFF. The CDR3 DNA reads as TGTGCCAGCAGGAGGGCACCCCAAAACTCCTACAATGAGCAGTTCTTC.

The chain carries TRBV6-5 and TRBJ2-7; D might be TRBD1 (5 bases). Deletions cut 2 bases from V and 2 bases from J, with 10 bases between. This CDR3 is 14 amino acids long. Germline V gives CDR1 MNHEY, CDR2 SVGAGI. CDR3 protein: CASSYNRQTYEQYF. CDR3 coding DNA: TGTGCCAGCAGTTACAATCGACAGACCTACGAGCAGTACTTC.

The chain has TRBV7-9 and TRBJ2-7, with 7 bases that match TRBD1. The CDR3 runs 16 residues. The germline CDR1 and CDR2 sequences are SEHNR and FQNEAQ (reference sequence). V dropped 5 bases and J dropped 3; count of bases not matched to a gene: 13. This chain's CDR3 is CASSLTTDRAFYEQYF. The CDR3 DNA follows: TGTGCCAGCAGCCTCACGACAGACAGGGCATTCTACGAGCAGTACTTC.

The table lists this clone with a count of one. This chain joins TRBV19 and TRBJ1-2; maybe TRBD1 (6 bases). The ends were cut back, 1 base at V and 7 bases at J, with 10 bases in the middle. The CDR3 covers 13 residues. Germline V gives CDR1 LNHDA, CDR2 SQIVND (reference sequence). The chain's CDR3 is CASSIGGRFGYTF. As DNA, the CDR3 is TGTGCCAGTAGTATAGGGGGGCGGTTTGGCTACACCTTC.

V is TRBV4-1 and J is TRBJ1-2, with a possible D match to TRBD1 (5 bases). The CDR3 is 15 residues long. The germline gives CDR1 MGHRA, CDR2 YSYEKL. V lost 1 base and J 6 bases, leaving 15 bases between the germline ends. CDR3 coding DNA: TGCGCCAGCAGCCAAGGCCTGGGGGGGAACGATGGCTACACCTTC. Translation gives CASSQGLGGNDGYTF.

V usage is TRBV19 and J usage is TRBJ2-7, with TRBD1 as a possible D gene (6 bases). Germline values: CDR1 LNHDA, CDR2 SQIVND (reference sequence). CDR3 length equals 12 residues. V was pared by 8 bases and J by 0 bases, with 8 bases between. CDR3 sequence reads: CASQGSSYEQYF. The CDR3 nucleotides are TGTGCCAGTCAGGGGAGCTCCTACGAGCAGTACTTC.

DNA of the CDR3: TGTGCCAGCTCACCAACCGGGACAGAAGAGACCCAGTACTTC. This encodes CASSPTGTEETQYF. The rearrangement links TRBV18 to TRBJ2-5; 7 bases match TRBD1. CDR3 length equals 14 residues. Germline assignment: CDR1 KGHSH and CDR2 LQKENI. V shed 2 bases, J shed 3 bases, and the junction held 3 bases outside the gene matches.

The V gene is TRBV2, the J gene TRBJ2-3, with 9 bases aligning to TRBD2. The CDR3 is 16 residues long. From germline, CDR1 is SNHLY and CDR2 FYNNEI. After removal of 7 bases from V and 4 bases from J, the junction contained 12 bases not matched to a gene. For the CDR3, the DNA is TGTGCCAGCACCTTGAGGAGCGGGGGGCGGCCAGATACGCAGTATTTT. Translating gives CASTLRSGGRPDTQYF. Full variable domain (outside the CDR3, taken from reference TRBV2 and TRBJ2-3): EPEVTQTPSHQVTQMGQEVILRCVPISNHLYFYWYRQILGQKVEFLVSFYNNEISEKSEIFDDQFSVERPDGSNFTLKIRSTKLEDSAMYFCASTLRSGGRPDTQYFGPGTRLTVL.

The CDR3 DNA is TGTGCCAGCAGCTCTACCGGGACAGGTCCCTACGAGCAGTACTTC. Translation: CASSSTGTGPYEQYF. This rearrangement joins TRBV7-2 to TRBJ2-7; the match to TRBD1 covers 8 bases. The V gene's germline CDR1 is SGHTA and CDR2 FQGNSA. V dropped 4 bases and J dropped 2; count of bases not matched to a gene: 7. This CDR3 region has 15 residues.

The CDR3 protein is CASTGQGRHTEAFF. DNA for the CDR3: TGTGCCAGCACAGGACAGGGCAGGCACACTGAAGCTTTCTTT. V usage is TRBV2 and J usage is TRBJ1-1; TRBD1 aligns across 8 bases. The CDR3 spans 14 residues. The ends lost 7 bases at V and 3 bases at J; junction bases unmatched: 7. The germline gives CDR1 SNHLY, CDR2 FYNNEI.

J is TRBJ1-2 and V is TRBV7-3; TRBD1 aligns across 7 bases. The ends lost 3 bases at V and 0 bases at J; junction bases unmatched: 4. Germline CDR1 and CDR2: SGHTA and FQGTGA. The CDR3 spans 15 residues. In nucleotides, the CDR3 is TGTGCCAGCAGCTTGCAACAGGGGACTAACTATGGCTACACCTTC. It specifies CASSLQQGTNYGYTF.

The chain combines TRBV19 with TRBJ2-4; 11 bases line up with TRBD2. V was clipped by 7 bases and J by 0 bases; unmatched bases: 8. Germline CDR1 LNHDA, CDR2 SQIVND (reference sequence). The CDR3 runs 17 residues. CDR3 in DNA: TGTGCCAGTACGCTAGCGGGGGGTGTTCGAGCCAAAAACATTCAGTACTTC. It is translated as CASTLAGGVRAKNIQYF. Together with reference TRBV19 and TRBJ2-4, the CDR3 gives the full variable domain: DGGITQSPKYLFRKEGQNVTLSCEQNLNHDAMYWYRQDPGQGLRLIYYSQIVNDFQKGDIAEGYSVSREKKESFPLTVTSAQKNPTAFYLCASTLAGGVRAKNIQYFGAGTRLSVL.

The chain combines TRBV7-9 with TRBJ2-5; a weak D match, TRBD1 (6 bases). V dropped 5 bases and J dropped 1 base, with 11 bases sitting between them. Germline V gives CDR1 SEHNR, CDR2 FQNEAQ (reference sequence). This CDR3 contains 14 residues. The CDR3 region is CASSKRTVQETQYF. CDR3 coding DNA: TGTGCCAGCAGCAAAAGGACAGTCCAAGAGACCCAGTACTTC.

This clone was observed a few times. The chain uses TRBV25-1 and TRBJ2-3, with D unclear. Germline V gene sequence: CDR1 MGHDK, CDR2 SYGVNS. This CDR3 has 12 amino acids. V was clipped by 6 bases and J by 0 bases, with 4 bases between them. CDR3 sequence reads: CASSLSTDTQYF. The CDR3 coding sequence is TGTGCCAGCAGCCTTAGCACAGATACGCAGTATTTT.

This chain uses TRBV27 with TRBJ1-5, with D maybe TRBD1 (5 bases). The CDR3 consists of 15 residues. Trimming took off 3 bases at V and 0 bases at J, with 9 bases between the two ends. Germline CDR1 MNHEY, CDR2 SMNVEV (reference sequence). CDR3 sequence: CASSFQGYSNQPQHF. CDR3 coding DNA: TGTGCCAGCAGTTTTCAGGGCTATAGCAATCAGCCCCAGCATTTT.

This clone was counted a single time. The chain employs TRBV28 and TRBJ2-5, with D unclear. The CDR3 consists of 15 residues. V dropped 2 bases and J dropped 0 bases, with 10 bases sitting between them. Germline CDR1 reads MDHEN; CDR2 reads SYDVKM. The CDR3 is CASSLNSPYQETQYF. CDR3 in DNA: TGTGCCAGCAGTTTAAACAGCCCATACCAAGAGACCCAGTACTTC.

The chain combines TRBV7-9 with TRBJ2-2; 7 positions match TRBD1. The ends lost 0 bases at V and 8 bases at J; junction bases unmatched: 12. Germline CDR1 reads SEHNR; CDR2 reads FQNEAQ (reference sequence). The CDR3 runs to 17 residues. CDR3 sequence (DNA): TGTGCCAGCAGCTTAGCGCGAAAGGGGGCGCAATCTGGGGAGCTGTTTTTT. Amino acids: CASSLARKGAQSGELFF.

The J gene is TRBJ1-2, the V gene TRBV30, with no clear D. V was cut by 8 bases and J by 0 bases, with 13 bases left in between. CDR3 length equals 13 residues. Germline values: CDR1 GTSNPN, CDR2 SVGIG (reference sequence). This CDR3 reads CATRHISNYGYTF. The CDR3 region has the DNA TGTGCCACCCGACATATTTCTAACTATGGCTACACCTTC. Full variable domain (remainder filled in from reference TRBV30 and TRBJ1-2): SQTIHQWPATLVQPVGSPLSLECTVEGTSNPNLYWYRQAAGRGLQLLFYSVGIGQISSEVPQNLSASRPQDRQFILSSKKLLLSDSGFYLCATRHISNYGYTFGSGTRLTVV.

A word on this clone: One end of the junction does not line up with germline, which may come from a read error. This sequence joins TRBV3-1 (or the pseudogene TRBV3-2) and TRBJ1-2; D remains ambiguous. Germline CDR1 reads LGHDT; CDR2 reads YNNKEL (reference sequence). The CDR3 covers 11 residues. This chain's CDR3 is CASSQGQVGAF. CDR3 DNA: TGTGCCAGCAGCCAAGGCCAGGTCGGGGCCTTC.

This chain links TRBV5-1 with TRBJ1-6; D is possibly TRBD1 (6 bases). The CDR3 runs 15 residues. Trimming cost V 2 bases and J 13 bases, with 19 bases left between them. Germline V gives CDR1 SGHRS, CDR2 YFSETQ. CDR3 amino acids: CASSLSGTPEFPLHF. Written as DNA, the CDR3 is TGCGCCAGCAGCTTATCCGGGACACCGGAGTTCCCCCTCCACTTT.

The V gene is TRBV9, the J gene TRBJ1-1; D unclear. V gave up 0 bases and J gave up 5 bases, with 11 bases separating them. CDR3 length: 14 amino acids. Germline values: CDR1 SGDLS, CDR2 YYNGEE. CDR3 DNA: TGTGCCAGCAGCGTAGGTGAAAGAGGGACTGAAGCTTTCTTT. Translation: CASSVGERGTEAFF. The full variable domain, rest sourced from reference TRBV9 and TRBJ1-1, is DSGVTQTPKHLITATGQRVTLRCSPRSGDLSVYWYQQSLDQGLQFLIQYYNGEERAKGNILERFSAQQFPDLHSELNLSSLELGDSALYFCASSVGERGTEAFFGQGTRLTVV.

This sequence joins TRBV7-2 and TRBJ1-2, with D perhaps matching TRBD1 (5 bases). From germline, CDR1 is SGHTA and CDR2 FQGNSA. V was cut by 5 bases and J by 8 bases, with 15 bases left in between. The CDR3 has 13 residues. The CDR3 sequence is CASSASWTWGYTF. The DNA for the CDR3 is TGTGCCAGCAGCGCCAGTTGGACATGGGGCTACACCTTC.

This clone showed up just once. The chain links TRBV9 to TRBJ1-4, with 7 positions matching TRBD1. There are 15 residues in the CDR3. V dropped 0 bases and J dropped 8; count of bases not matched to a gene: 7. Per germline, CDR1 SGDLS and CDR2 YYNGEE. CDR3 sequence: CASSVAGQRREKLFF. The CDR3 DNA reads as TGTGCCAGCAGCGTAGCGGGACAGCGTCGAGAAAAACTGTTTTTT. Full variable domain (remainder filled in from reference TRBV9 and TRBJ1-4): DSGVTQTPKHLITATGQRVTLRCSPRSGDLSVYWYQQSLDQGLQFLIQYYNGEERAKGNILERFSAQQFPDLHSELNLSSLELGDSALYFCASSVAGQRREKLFFGSGTQLSVL.

This rearrangement joins TRBV19 to TRBJ2-3; TRBD1 aligns across 8 bases. The CDR3 extends over 13 amino acids. Germline V CDR1 and CDR2: LNHDA, SQIVND (reference sequence). V shed 4 bases and J 4 bases; nucleotides not matched to a gene: 1. The CDR3 loop reads CASSTDRADTQYF. The CDR3, as DNA: TGTGCCAGTAGTACGGACAGGGCAGATACGCAGTATTTT.

V usage is TRBV7-3 and J usage is TRBJ2-2, with 7 nucleotides matching TRBD1. This CDR3 has 15 amino acids. With V trimmed by 4 bases and J by 4 bases, 6 bases remained unmatched. Germline V gene sequence: CDR1 SGHTA, CDR2 FQGTGA. DNA of the CDR3: TGTGCCAGCAGCTATACAGGGGTCAGCACCGGGGAGCTGTTTTTT. It codes for CASSYTGVSTGELFF.

Here the CDR3 DNA reads TGTGCCAGCAGTTACGGACAGGGGGGGCCTCCCCAGCATTTT. This encodes CASSYGQGGPPQHF. The chain has TRBV6-6 and TRBJ1-5, with TRBD1 matching 10 bases. Trimming took 2 bases from V and 10 from J; bases not matched to a gene: 5. Germline lookup yields CDR1 MNHNY and CDR2 SVGAGI (reference sequence). The CDR3 consists of 14 residues.

The chain has TRBV6-5 and TRBJ1-1; possibly TRBD1 for D (5 bases). Trimming took off 5 bases at V and 0 bases at J, with 10 bases between the two ends. Germline V gives CDR1 MNHEY, CDR2 SVGAGI. This CDR3 contains 14 residues. CDR3 DNA sequence: TGTGCCAGCAGTATACAGGCCATGAACACTGAAGCTTTCTTT. This encodes CASSIQAMNTEAFF.

The rearrangement joins TRBV9 to TRBJ2-3; D is unclear. Germline-derived CDR1 and CDR2 are SGDLS and YYNGEE. This CDR3 region has 14 residues. Trimming cost V 0 bases and J 4 bases, with 9 bases left between them. The DNA for the CDR3 is TGTGCCAGCAGCGTAGGTAGAATTCCAGATACGCAGTATTTT. Residues: CASSVGRIPDTQYF.